This is a list of T cell receptor beta chains from one sample in a study of CD8+CD57+ T cells in acquired aplastic anemia. One entry per CDR3 protein results from TCRdb running MiXCR on the reads. Among about 210,000 distinct CDR3 sequences listed, approximately 35% were seen once. The sample taken for sequencing was sorted CD4+, CD8+, or CD8+CD57+ T cells (not recorded which) from PBMCs. Receptors were obtained from a human donor in good health, serving as a control. CDR3s include the opening cysteine and the closing phenylalanine or tryptophan. The order of the fields is clone size, V gene, D gene, J gene, CDR3 protein, CDR3 DNA. The D gene is left open where the match is weak. Clone size, where shown, is once, few, many, or a class for clones that have expanded.

clone size: many; V gene: TRBV9; D gene: -; J gene: TRBJ1-2; CDR3 protein: CASSVDRNYGYTF; CDR3 DNA: TGTGCCAGCAGCGTAGACCGCAACTATGGCTACACCTTC
clone size: many; V gene: TRBV4-2; D gene: TRBD1; J gene: TRBJ1-5; CDR3 protein: CASSPTLDRDDQPQHF; CDR3 DNA: TGTGCCAGCAGCCCTACGCTCGACAGGGACGATCAGCCCCAGCATTTT
clone size: many; V gene: TRBV10-1; D gene: -; J gene: TRBJ1-1; CDR3 protein: CASTPDTYSEAFF; CDR3 DNA: TGCGCCAGCACCCCGGACACGTACTCTGAAGCTTTCTTT
clone size: many; V gene: TRBV19; D gene: -; J gene: TRBJ2-1; CDR3 protein: CASSIASRAPYNEQFF; CDR3 DNA: TGTGCCAGTAGTATAGCAAGCAGGGCCCCCTACAATGAGCAGTTCTTC
clone size: -; V gene: TRBV6-1; D gene: TRBD1; J gene: TRBJ1-1; CDR3 protein: CASTRGQGLLLNTEAFF; CDR3 DNA: TGTGCCAGCACCCGTGGACAGGGTCTTTTATTGAACACTGAAGCTTTCTTT
clone size: many; V gene: TRBV15; D gene: -; J gene: TRBJ2-7; CDR3 protein: CATSRGLDIYEQYF; CDR3 DNA: TGTGCCACCAGCAGAGGACTAGATATCTACGAGCAGTACTTC
clone size: many; V gene: TRBV6-1; D gene: -; J gene: TRBJ1-5; CDR3 protein: CASSAGFFQPQHF; CDR3 DNA: TGTGCCAGCAGCGCCGGGTTTTTTCAGCCCCAGCATTTT
clone size: many; V gene: TRBV16; D gene: TRBD1; J gene: TRBJ1-2; CDR3 protein: CASSQFRDRGGYGYTF; CDR3 DNA: TGTGCCAGCAGCCAATTTCGAGACAGGGGCGGCTATGGCTACACCTTC
clone size: few; V gene: TRBV3-1; D gene: -; J gene: TRBJ1-1; CDR3 protein: CASSHLGGHTEAFF; CDR3 DNA: TGTGCCAGCAGCCACCTAGGGGGGCACACTGAAGCTTTCTTT
clone size: many; V gene: TRBV7-9; D gene: TRBD1; J gene: TRBJ1-2; CDR3 protein: CASSQWDSYYGYTF; CDR3 DNA: TGTGCCAGCAGCCAATGGGACAGCTACTATGGCTACACCTTC
clone size: many; V gene: TRBV14; D gene: -; J gene: TRBJ2-1; CDR3 protein: CASSPHQGEGEQFF; CDR3 DNA: TGTGCCAGCAGCCCACATCAGGGGGAGGGTGAGCAGTTCTTC
clone size: many; V gene: TRBV10-3; D gene: TRBD1; J gene: TRBJ1-4; CDR3 protein: CATRDRDLANEKLFF; CDR3 DNA: TGTGCCACCCGGGACAGGGATCTTGCTAATGAAAAACTGTTTTTT
clone size: -; V gene: TRBV29-1; D gene: -; J gene: TRBJ2-3; CDR3 protein: CSVPSYATGDTQYF; CDR3 DNA: TGCAGCGTCCCATCCTACGCGACGGGAGATACGCAGTATTTT
clone size: many; V gene: TRBV29-1; D gene: TRBD2; J gene: TRBJ2-1; CDR3 protein: CSVTSGWEGQFF; CDR3 DNA: TGCAGCGTTACGAGCGGGTGGGAGGGGCAGTTCTTC
clone size: few; V gene: TRBV4-2; D gene: -; J gene: TRBJ1-5; CDR3 protein: CASSKAGTRTGGNQPQHF; CDR3 DNA: TGTGCCAGCAGCAAAGCCGGGACCCGAACCGGTGGCAATCAGCCCCAGCATTTT
clone size: many; V gene: TRBV20-1; D gene: -; J gene: TRBJ2-5; CDR3 protein: CSALYTPVGETQYF; CDR3 DNA: TGCAGTGCCCTATACACCCCCGTCGGGGAGACCCAGTACTTC
clone size: many; V gene: TRBV5-1; D gene: -; J gene: TRBJ2-1; CDR3 protein: CASSLVAGDEQFF; CDR3 DNA: TGCGCCAGCAGCTTGGTGGCAGGGGATGAGCAGTTCTTC
clone size: many; V gene: TRBV5-1; D gene: -; J gene: TRBJ1-2; CDR3 protein: CASSRGQQIGYTF; CDR3 DNA: TGCGCCAGCAGCCGCGGACAGCAGATTGGCTACACCTTC
clone size: few; V gene: TRBV6-5; D gene: TRBD1; J gene: TRBJ2-6; CDR3 protein: CASSYSIGTGQGGPGANVLTF; CDR3 DNA: TGTGCCAGCAGTTACTCGATTGGAACGGGACAGGGGGGCCCTGGGGCCAACGTCCTGACTTTC
clone size: many; V gene: TRBV2; D gene: TRBD1; J gene: TRBJ1-2; CDR3 protein: CASSEQGESGYTF; CDR3 DNA: TGTGCCAGCAGTGAACAGGGGGAGAGTGGCTACACCTTC
clone size: many; V gene: TRBV20-1; D gene: -; J gene: TRBJ1-2; CDR3 protein: CSAYQGHYGYTF; CDR3 DNA: TGCAGTGCGTACCAGGGGCACTATGGCTACACCTTC
clone size: many; V gene: TRBV2; D gene: -; J gene: TRBJ1-5; CDR3 protein: CASSNRFEQPQHF; CDR3 DNA: TGTGCCAGCAGTAACAGGTTTGAACAGCCCCAGCATTTT
clone size: many; V gene: TRBV19; D gene: -; J gene: TRBJ1-5; CDR3 protein: CASSDLSGASGQPQHF; CDR3 DNA: TGTGCCAGTAGTGATCTCTCGGGGGCATCGGGTCAGCCCCAGCATTTT
clone size: -; V gene: TRBV19; D gene: -; J gene: TRBJ1-6; CDR3 protein: CASSIGGSYNSPLHF; CDR3 DNA: TGTGCCAGTAGTATCGGGGGGAGTTATAATTCACCCCTCCACTTT
clone size: many; V gene: TRBV7-8; D gene: -; J gene: TRBJ2-3; CDR3 protein: CASSLGPGRDTQYF; CDR3 DNA: TGTGCCAGCAGCTTAGGGCCGGGGAGGGATACGCAGTATTTT
clone size: -; V gene: TRBV5-1; D gene: TRBD2; J gene: TRBJ2-2; CDR3 protein: CASSWELAGGITGELFF; CDR3 DNA: TGCGCCAGCAGCTGGGAACTAGCGGGAGGCATCACCGGGGAGCTGTTTTTT